The 14 T cell receptor beta chains in this list originate from one sample, sequenced in a study of T cell responses to AZD1222 COVID-19 vaccine. The assay was immunoSEQ multiplex PCR, and TCRdb's table has in-frame clones only and misses some. The repertoire includes 150,000 to 200,000 clones, more than 75% of them detected once, and roughly 26% sits in the top ten. The sequenced sample was peripheral blood, obtained 28 days after the second AZD1222 dose. Receptors were obtained from an adult who received the AZD1222 COVID-19 vaccine.

This clone was seen once. The chain recombines TRBV14 with TRBJ1-5; D remains unclear. Per the germline V gene, CDR1 is SGHDN and CDR2 is FVKESK. The V end was cut by 4 bases, the J end by 6 bases, with 13 bases between. This CDR3 has 14 amino acids. The CDR3 DNA reads as TGTGCCAGCAGCCCCGGCGGTGCTAGTCAGCCCCAGCATTTT. Translating it yields CASSPGGASQPQHF.

The chain couples TRBV18 to TRBJ2-3; 11 bases match TRBD2. This CDR3 spans 16 amino acids. Germline CDR1 KGHSH, CDR2 LQKENI. V shed 3 bases and J 6 bases; nucleotides not matched to a gene: 8. The CDR3 here is CASSPSTSGIRDTQYF. The CDR3, as DNA: TGTGCCAGCTCACCCTCGACTAGCGGGATAAGGGATACGCAGTATTTT.

The rearrangement joins TRBV14 to TRBJ2-3, with a tentative D call TRBD2 (5 bases). V was pared by 0 bases and J by 9 bases, with 10 bases between. Germline CDR1 is SGHDN and CDR2 is FVKESK. The CDR3 is 13 amino acids. In nucleotides, the CDR3 is TGTGCCAGCAGCCAAGATTCCGGCGGGACGCAGTATTTT. Translation gives CASSQDSGGTQYF. Full variable domain (rest looked up from reference TRBV14 and TRBJ2-3): EAGVTQFPSHSVIEKGQTVTLRCDPISGHDNLYWYRRVMGKEIKFLLHFVKESKQDESGMPNNRFLAERTGGTYSTLKVQPAELEDSGVYFCASSQDSGGTQYFGPGTRLTVL.

V is TRBV13 and J is TRBJ2-7; 10 bases are shared with TRBD1. The CDR3 has 15 residues. Looked up from germline, CDR1 is PRHDT and CDR2 is FYEKMQ (reference sequence). The V and J ends lost 5 bases and 0 bases, in that order; junction bases with no gene match: 4. The CDR3 protein is CASSLGQGSSYEQYF. In nucleotides, the CDR3 is TGTGCCAGCAGCCTGGGACAGGGGAGCTCCTACGAGCAGTACTTC.

Here the CDR3 DNA reads TGTGCCAGCAGAGGAAGGGCAGTCTTAGATACGCAGTATTTT. This codes for CASRGRAVLDTQYF. The chain uses TRBV6-6 and TRBJ2-3; unclear D gene. V shed 6 bases and J shed 5 bases, with 15 bases lying between them. The CDR3 has 14 residues. The V gene's germline CDR1 is MNHNY and CDR2 SVGAGI (reference sequence).

The chain uses TRBV3-1 (or the pseudogene TRBV3-2) and TRBJ2-5, with TRBD1 identical over 9 bases. V lost 4 bases, J lost 5 bases, and 8 bases stayed unmatched. This CDR3 contains 15 residues. CDR1 and CDR2 (germline): LGHDT, YNNKEL (reference sequence). This CDR3 is CASSLRDRAGETQYF. CDR3 in DNA: TGTGCCAGCAGCCTCCGGGACAGGGCCGGGGAGACCCAGTACTTC.

The CDR3 nucleotides read TGTGCCAGTACCACCGGGACAGGGGGGCCCTCTGACACTGAAGCTTTCTTT. As protein: CASTTGTGGPSDTEAFF. The chain carries TRBV19 and TRBJ1-1; 11 nucleotides align to TRBD1. This CDR3 has 17 residues. Germline V gives CDR1 LNHDA, CDR2 SQIVND (reference sequence). V was pared by 7 bases and J by 3 bases, with 13 bases of the junction left unmatched.

The chain has TRBV27 and TRBJ2-4; TRBD1 matches at 7 bases. The CDR3 sequence is 17 residues long. The V segment lost 6 bases and the J segment 0 bases; nucleotides outside the gene matches: 11. The germline CDR1 and CDR2 sequences are MNHEY and SMNVEV (reference sequence). The CDR3 spells CASSQPRDRVAKNIQYF. In nucleotides, the CDR3 is TGTGCCAGCAGCCAACCCCGGGACAGAGTAGCCAAAAACATTCAGTACTTC.

This clone was seen once. This sequence joins TRBV28 and TRBJ1-1, with D uncertain. Germline assignment: CDR1 MDHEN and CDR2 SYDVKM. The germline V and J ends were trimmed by 5 bases and 5 bases, with 12 bases remaining between them. The CDR3 contains 13 residues. In DNA form, the CDR3 reads TGTGCCAGCAGTCTAACTTCCAAAACTGAAGCTTTCTTT. As protein: CASSLTSKTEAFF. The variable domain in full, with the rest retrieved from reference TRBV28 and TRBJ1-1, is DVKVTQSSRYLVKRTGEKVFLECVQDMDHENMFWYRQDPGLGLRLIYFSYDVKMKEKGDIPEGYSVSREKKERFSLILESASTNQTSMYLCASSLTSKTEAFFGQGTRLTVV.

The chain joins TRBV28 to TRBJ1-5; no clear D gene. The germline V gene has CDR1 MDHEN and CDR2 SYDVKM. This CDR3 is built from 11 residues. V lost 10 bases to trimming and J lost 7 bases, with 11 bases between them. The CDR3 sequence: CATTNGQPQHF. As DNA, the CDR3 is TGTGCCACCACTAACGGGCAGCCCCAGCATTTT.

J is TRBJ1-6 and V is TRBV7-2; D unclear. The CDR3 sequence is 12 residues long. CDR1 is SGHTA, CDR2 FQGNSA, per germline. V lost 5 bases, J lost 7 bases, and 6 bases lay in between. CDR3 DNA: TGTGCCAGCAGCCCCGAGAATTCACCCCTCCACTTT. Protein: CASSPENSPLHF.

The chain couples TRBV19 to TRBJ2-3; 9 bases align to TRBD2. Germline CDR1 LNHDA, CDR2 SQIVND (reference sequence). V trimming: 3 bases; J trimming: 1 base; junction bases outside the gene matches: 5. There are 16 residues in the CDR3. The CDR3 bases are TGTGCCAGTAGTATGATGGCGGGAGGGGGCACAGATACGCAGTATTTT. Protein product: CASSMMAGGGTDTQYF.

The chain couples TRBV3-1 (or the pseudogene TRBV3-2) to TRBJ1-2, with 7 bases aligning to TRBD1. This CDR3 has 17 amino acids. From germline, CDR1 is LGHDT and CDR2 YNNKEL (reference sequence). With V trimmed by 4 bases and J by 6 bases, 17 bases remained unmatched. The CDR3 spells CASSRNRGPFTRDGYTF. CDR3 DNA sequence: TGTGCCAGCAGCCGCAACAGGGGACCCTTCACACGCGATGGCTACACCTTC.

The table lists this clone with a count of one. This chain joins TRBV18 and TRBJ2-2; 10 positions agree with TRBD1. The germline CDR1 and CDR2 sequences are KGHSH and LQKENI. The CDR3 is made up of 16 amino acids. Trimming at V came to 7 bases and at J to 6 bases, leaving 11 bases not matched to a gene. Written as DNA, the CDR3 is TGTGCCAGCTTTGACAGGGGGCGCAGAAGGGCCGGGGAGCTGTTTTTT. Residues: CASFDRGRRRAGELFF. Complete variable domain (other parts from reference TRBV18 and TRBJ2-2): NAGVMQNPRHLVRRRGQEARLRCSPMKGHSHVYWYRQLPEEGLKFMVYLQKENIIDESGMPKERFSAEFPKEGPSILRIQQVVRGDSAAYFCASFDRGRRRAGELFFGEGSRLTVL.